This record concerns one TCR beta chain sequence. This entry belongs to a study of OX40 agonist ivuxolimab in advanced cancers. Using immunoSEQ multiplex PCR, the repertoire was profiled, and TCRdb retains in-frame clones only, with some absent. This table holds about 110,000 clones, 90% found once. Patients who had autoimmune disease history or got systemic immunosuppression were left out. In germline, CDR1 is SGDLS, CDR2 YYNGEE. The V segment lost 2 bases and the J segment 5 bases; nucleotides outside the gene matches: 9. The CDR3 loop spans 16 amino acids. The V gene is TRBV9, the J gene TRBJ2-5; 10 bases line up with TRBD1. The sample consisted of CD4+ or CD8+ T cells sorted from blood, taken in a trial of the OX40 agonist ivuxolimab. The receptor's source is an adult with an advanced solid tumor such as melanoma, head and neck, liver or kidney cancer. This chain's CDR3 is CASSVRQGAQGETQYF. CDR3 nucleotide sequence: TGTGCCAGCAGCGTGAGACAGGGGGCGCAAGGGGAGACCCAGTACTTC.